The 9 T cell receptor beta chains presented below share a single source sample, sequenced in a study of T cell responses to AZD1222 COVID-19 vaccine. Only in-frame clones appear in the TCRdb table, and some are missing; sequencing was by immunoSEQ multiplex PCR. The sample holds about 120,000 clones; 70% to 90% are singletons and the top ten take under 3.5%. The sequencing used peripheral blood, collected on day 0 of AZD1222 vaccination. The receptors derive from an adult in good health.

The gene calls are TRBV19 and TRBJ2-2; D is perhaps TRBD2 (6 bases). Germline-derived CDR1 and CDR2 are LNHDA and SQIVND (reference sequence). Trimming pared 4 bases from V and 0 bases from J, leaving 12 bases between. This CDR3 comprises 16 residues. The CDR3: CASSKIAVSNTGELFF. The CDR3 nucleotides read TGTGCCAGTAGTAAAATAGCGGTATCGAACACCGGGGAGCTGTTTTTT.

J is TRBJ1-5 and V is TRBV28; TRBD1 aligns across 9 bases. Germline V gene lookup returns CDR1 MDHEN and CDR2 SYDVKM. Germline trimming cut 3 bases from V and 4 bases from J; bases unmatched to any gene: 13. CDR3 length equals 18 residues. The CDR3 sequence: CASSFPVTGGVGNQPQHF. The CDR3 DNA reads as TGTGCCAGCAGTTTCCCCGTCACAGGGGGCGTCGGTAATCAGCCCCAGCATTTT.

This chain uses TRBV10-3 with TRBJ1-5, with TRBD1 identical over 9 bases. J lost 4 bases, V lost 5 bases, and 3 bases had no gene match. This CDR3 has 14 amino acids. Germline V gene data show CDR1 as ENHRY and CDR2 as SYGVKD. The CDR3 DNA reads TGTGCCATCAGTTCCGGGACAGGGAATCAGCCCCAGCATTTT. Encoded protein: CAISSGTGNQPQHF.

This chain connects TRBV4-2 to TRBJ2-1; 7 bases line up with TRBD2. V shed 4 bases, J shed 2 bases, and the junction held 5 bases outside the gene matches. Germline CDR1 LGHNA, CDR2 YNFKEQ. This CDR3 contains 15 residues. CDR3 sequence: CASSRSGAAYNEQFF. As DNA, the CDR3 is TGTGCCAGCAGCCGAAGCGGGGCTGCCTACAATGAGCAGTTCTTC.

This clone has just one count. The chain links TRBV6-1 to TRBJ2-1, with D uncertain. Trimming shortened V by 2 bases and J by 5 bases, and 13 bases separated the two germline ends. Germline values: CDR1 MNHNS, CDR2 SASEGT. This CDR3 is built from 15 residues. The CDR3 DNA sequence: TGTGCCAGCAGTGAAAACACAGCTCCTAACAATGAGCAGTTCTTC. It yields the protein CASSENTAPNNEQFF.

This clone was seen a single time. The rearrangement uses TRBV5-1 and TRBJ2-7, with TRBD1 matching over 8 bases. Germline CDR1 and CDR2: SGHRS and YFSETQ. V gave up 4 bases and J gave up 0 bases; unmatched junction bases: 9. The CDR3 has 16 residues. The CDR3 sequence is CASSRLTGESSYEQYF. The CDR3 coding sequence is TGCGCCAGCAGCCGACTGACAGGGGAAAGCTCCTACGAGCAGTACTTC. Combining the CDR3 with reference TRBV5-1 and TRBJ2-7 gives the whole variable domain KAGVTQTPRYLIKTRGQQVTLSCSPISGHRSVSWYQQTPGQGLQFLFEYFSETQRNKGNFPGRFSGRQFSNSRSEMNVSTLELGDSALYLCASSRLTGESSYEQYFGPGTRLTVT.

V is TRBV21-1 and J is TRBJ1-3. TRBV21-1 corresponds to a pseudogene. CDR3 length: 20 residues. Here the CDR3 reads CASSNTGPERNRTPVNTIYF. DNA for the CDR3: TGTGCCAGCAGCAACACCGGTCCAGAAAGGAATCGGACCCCAGTAAACACCATATATTTT.

This clone has just one count. V and J are TRBV9 and TRBJ2-2; maybe TRBD1 (5 bases). CDR3 length: 13 amino acids. Germline V gene data show CDR1 as SGDLS and CDR2 as YYNGEE. The CDR3 protein is CASQGVVLGELFF. Here the CDR3 DNA reads TGTGCTTCCCAGGGCGTAGTGCTCGGGGAGCTGTTTTTT.

The rearrangement uses TRBV28 and TRBJ2-2, with 16 bases fitting TRBD2. Germline V gene lookup returns CDR1 MDHEN and CDR2 SYDVKM. This CDR3 spans 20 amino acids. The J segment lost 5 bases and the V segment lost 4 bases, leaving 13 bases of the junction unmatched. CDR3 DNA: TGTGCCAGCAGTTCGACGGGACAGGGACTAGCGGGGGGGAGTACCGGGGAGCTGTTTTTT. It translates to CASSSTGQGLAGGSTGELFF. Drawing the rest from reference TRBV28 and TRBJ2-2, the complete variable domain is DVKVTQSSRYLVKRTGEKVFLECVQDMDHENMFWYRQDPGLGLRLIYFSYDVKMKEKGDIPEGYSVSREKKERFSLILESASTNQTSMYLCASSSTGQGLAGGSTGELFFGEGSRLTVL.